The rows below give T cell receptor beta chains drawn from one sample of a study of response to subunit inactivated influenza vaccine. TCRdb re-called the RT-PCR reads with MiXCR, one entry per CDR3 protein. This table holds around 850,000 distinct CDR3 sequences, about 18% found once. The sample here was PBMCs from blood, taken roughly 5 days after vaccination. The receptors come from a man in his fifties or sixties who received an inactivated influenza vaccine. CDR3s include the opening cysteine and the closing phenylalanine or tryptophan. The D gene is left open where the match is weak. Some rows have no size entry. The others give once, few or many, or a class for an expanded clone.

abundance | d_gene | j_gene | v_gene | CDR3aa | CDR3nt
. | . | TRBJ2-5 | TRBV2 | CARGRSETQYF | TGTGCGAGGGGGAGAAGTGAGACCCAGTACTTC
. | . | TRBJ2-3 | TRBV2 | CASRWGGTDTQYF | TGTGCCAGCAGATGGGGAGGCACAGATACGCAGTATTTT
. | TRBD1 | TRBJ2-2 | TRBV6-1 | CASVHTTTGGTGELFF | TGTGCCAGCGTCCATACCACGACAGGGGGCACCGGGGAGCTGTTTTTT
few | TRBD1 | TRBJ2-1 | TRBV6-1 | CASSEDRSYNEQFF | TGTGCCAGCAGTGAGGACAGGTCTTACAATGAGCAGTTCTTC
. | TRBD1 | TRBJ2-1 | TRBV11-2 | CASSSLGQGGRNEQFF | TGTGCCAGCAGCTCCCTGGGACAGGGGGGTAGGAATGAGCAGTTCTTC
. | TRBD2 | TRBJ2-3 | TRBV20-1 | CSATTTLAGRSDTQYF | TGCAGTGCCACAACAACTCTAGCGGGGAGGTCCGATACGCAGTATTTT
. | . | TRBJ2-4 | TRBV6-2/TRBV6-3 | CASTGPIAKNIQYF | TGTGCCAGCACGGGACCGATAGCCAAAAACATTCAGTACTTC
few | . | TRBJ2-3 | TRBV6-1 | CASRDGALRTDTQYF | TGTGCCAGCAGGGACGGGGCTCTACGCACAGATACGCAGTATTTT
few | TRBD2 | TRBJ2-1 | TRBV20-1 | CSAPGTSGRSSYNEQFF | TGCAGTGCTCCCGGGACTAGCGGGAGGAGCTCCTACAATGAGCAGTTCTTC
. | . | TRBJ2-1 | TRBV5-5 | CASSWRIARTHEQFF | TGTGCCAGCAGCTGGCGGATCGCCCGTACCCATGAGCAGTTCTTC
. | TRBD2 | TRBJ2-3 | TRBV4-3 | CASSQDRTSGIVQYF | TGCGCCAGCAGCCAAGATCGGACTAGCGGGATTGTGCAGTATTTT
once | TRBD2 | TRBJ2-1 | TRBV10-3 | CAISRLAGDSYNEQFF | TGTGCCATCAGTAGACTAGCGGGCGACTCCTACAATGAGCAGTTCTTC
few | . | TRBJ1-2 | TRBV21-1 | CASSGPGQGEDGYTF | TGTGCCAGCAGCGGGCCGGGACAGGGAGAGGATGGCTACACCTTC
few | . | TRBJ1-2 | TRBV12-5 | CASGLSSSQWLRDGYTF | TGTGCTAGTGGTTTGTCCAGCTCGCAGTGGCTGAGGGATGGCTACACCTTC
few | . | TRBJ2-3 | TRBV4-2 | CASSHPRDNLRTDTQYF | TGTGCCAGCAGCCATCCCCGGGACAACTTACGCACAGATACGCAGTATTTT
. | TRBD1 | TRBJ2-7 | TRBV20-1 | CSADRATYEQYF | TGCAGTGCGGACAGGGCCACTTACGAGCAGTACTTC
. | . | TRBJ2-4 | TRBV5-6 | CASSLLGDLAKNIQYF | TGTGCCAGCAGCTTGTTGGGGGACCTAGCCAAAAACATTCAGTACTTC
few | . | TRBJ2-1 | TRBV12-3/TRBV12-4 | CASSLAGGLHNEQFF | TGTGCCAGCAGTTTAGCGGGCGGCCTACACAATGAGCAGTTCTTC
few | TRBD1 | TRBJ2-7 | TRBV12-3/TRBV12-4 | CASSTGQKAEQYF | TGTGCCAGCAGCACGGGACAGAAGGCCGAGCAGTACTTC
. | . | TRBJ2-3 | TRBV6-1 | CASSERSPITDTQYF | TGTGCCAGCAGTGAGAGGAGTCCTATCACAGATACGCAGTATTTT
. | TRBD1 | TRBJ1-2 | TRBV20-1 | CSARPTGSYGYTF | TGCAGTGCTAGACCGACAGGGTCCTATGGCTACACCTTC
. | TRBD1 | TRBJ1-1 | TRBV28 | CASMKQGLNTEAFF | TGTGCCAGTATGAAACAGGGGTTGAACACTGAAGCTTTCTTT
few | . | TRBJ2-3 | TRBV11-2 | CASSLVPGVGTDTQYF | TGTGCCAGCAGCTTAGTACCGGGGGTGGGCACAGATACGCAGTATTTT
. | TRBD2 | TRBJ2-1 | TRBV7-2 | CASKPSGVYNEQFF | TGTGCCAGCAAACCTAGCGGCGTATACAATGAGCAGTTCTTC
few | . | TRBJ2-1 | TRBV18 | CASSPNPGNEQFF | TGTGCCAGCTCACCGAACCCTGGGAATGAGCAGTTCTTC
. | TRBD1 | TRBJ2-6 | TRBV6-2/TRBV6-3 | CASRKGLYLDRGSGANVLTF | TGTGCTAGCAGAAAGGGCCTTTACCTCGACAGGGGCTCTGGGGCCAACGTCCTGACTTTC
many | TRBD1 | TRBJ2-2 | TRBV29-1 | CSVGTGQITGELFF | TGCAGCGTTGGTACGGGACAGATCACCGGGGAGCTGTTTTTT
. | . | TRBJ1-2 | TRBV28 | CASSFGEDYGYTF | TGTGCCAGCAGTTTTGGAGAGGACTATGGCTACACCTTC
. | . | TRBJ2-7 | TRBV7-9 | CASSLAGGGVDDQYF | TGTGCCAGCAGCCTGGCCGGAGGGGGTGTCGACGATCAGTACTTC
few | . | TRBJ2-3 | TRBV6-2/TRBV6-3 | CASSYWASTDTQYF | TGTGCCAGCAGTTATTGGGCTAGCACAGATACGCAGTATTTT
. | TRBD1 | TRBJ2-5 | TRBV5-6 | CASSWNRGEETQYF | TGTGCCAGCAGCTGGAACAGGGGGGAAGAGACCCAGTACTTC
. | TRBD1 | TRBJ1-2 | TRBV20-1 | CSARGGDRESYGYTF | TGCAGTGCTAGAGGGGGGGACAGAGAAAGCTATGGCTACACCTTC
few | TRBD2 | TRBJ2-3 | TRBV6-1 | CASRRGLAADTQYF | TGTGCCAGCAGAAGGGGACTAGCAGCAGATACGCAGTATTTT
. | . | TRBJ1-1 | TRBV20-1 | CSAPGHFNTEAFF | TGCAGTGCCCCGGGACACTTTAACACTGAAGCTTTCTTT
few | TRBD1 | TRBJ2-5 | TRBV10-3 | CAITPDRRETQYF | TGTGCCATCACTCCGGACAGGCGAGAGACCCAGTACTTC
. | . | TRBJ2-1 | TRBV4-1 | CASSQLANPYNEQFF | TGCGCCAGCAGCCAACTTGCCAATCCTTACAATGAGCAGTTCTTC
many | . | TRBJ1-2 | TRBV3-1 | CASSLDPTGDYTF | TGTGCCAGCAGCCTAGACCCCACAGGCGACTACACCTTC
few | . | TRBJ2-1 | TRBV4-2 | CASSQHLWGTTDNEQFF | TGTGCCAGCAGCCAACATTTATGGGGTACTACAGACAATGAGCAGTTCTTC
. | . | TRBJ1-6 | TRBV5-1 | CASSRPVGSSGWSPLHF | TGCGCCAGCAGCAGGCCTGTCGGCAGTTCGGGGTGGTCACCCCTCCACTTT
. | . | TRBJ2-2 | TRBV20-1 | CSARKQGPGELFF | TGCAGTGCTAGAAAACAGGGTCCCGGGGAGCTGTTTTTT
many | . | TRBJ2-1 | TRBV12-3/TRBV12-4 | CASSFNTGWEQFF | TGTGCCAGCAGTTTTAACACAGGGTGGGAGCAGTTCTTC
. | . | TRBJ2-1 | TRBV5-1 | CTSSRGEYNEQFF | TGCACCAGCAGTCGCGGGGAATACAATGAGCAGTTCTTC
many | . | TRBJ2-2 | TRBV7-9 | CASSYGTRNTGELFF | TGTGCCAGCAGCTACGGGACAAGAAACACCGGGGAGCTGTTTTTT
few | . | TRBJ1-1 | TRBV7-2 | CASSLAVQRGQAFF | TGTGCCAGCAGCTTAGCGGTTCAGCGAGGGCAGGCTTTCTTT
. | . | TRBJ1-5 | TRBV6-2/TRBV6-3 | CASTVGRVGSNQPQHF | TGTGCCAGCACTGTCGGACGGGTCGGGAGCAATCAGCCCCAGCATTTT
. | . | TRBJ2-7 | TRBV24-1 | CATEDRARSNEQYF | TGTGCCACCGAAGACCGGGCCAGATCCAACGAGCAGTACTTC
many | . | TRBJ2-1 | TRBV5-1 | CASSSGLDEQFF | TGCGCCAGCAGTTCCGGGCTCGATGAGCAGTTCTTC
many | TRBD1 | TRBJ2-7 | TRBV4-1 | CASSQDLDRLTSYEQYF | TGCGCCAGCAGCCAAGACTTGGACAGGCTGACATCCTACGAGCAGTACTTC
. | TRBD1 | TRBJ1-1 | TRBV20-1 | CSATDEGAVNTEAFF | TGCAGTGCTACTGATGAGGGGGCGGTGAACACTGAAGCTTTCTTT
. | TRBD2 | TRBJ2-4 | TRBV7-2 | CASSSLAGVGKNIQYF | TGTGCCAGCAGCTCCCTAGCGGGAGTGGGCAAAAACATTCAGTACTTC
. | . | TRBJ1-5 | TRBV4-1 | CASSQDLGTRQPQHF | TGCGCCAGCAGCCAAGATCTCGGGACACGGCAGCCCCAGCATTTT
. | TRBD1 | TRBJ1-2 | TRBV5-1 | CASTESGTGVYGYTF | TGCGCCAGCACCGAATCAGGGACAGGCGTCTATGGCTACACCTTC
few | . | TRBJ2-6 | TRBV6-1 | CASSPGLSGANVLTF | TGTGCCAGCAGTCCAGGGTTATCTGGGGCCAACGTCCTGACTTTC
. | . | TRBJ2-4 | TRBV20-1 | CSATNIGHGKNIQYF | TGCAGTGCAACGAATATCGGACATGGCAAAAACATTCAGTACTTC
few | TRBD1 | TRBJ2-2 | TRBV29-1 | CSVELQGASTGELFF | TGCAGCGTTGAGTTACAGGGGGCGAGCACCGGGGAGCTGTTTTTT